This T cell receptor (beta chain) derives from a study of neurological immune-mediated disorders. V lost 4 bases and J lost 5; bases outside the gene matches: 12. The CDR3 covers 16 residues. Germline V gives CDR1 MNHNY, CDR2 SVGAGI (reference sequence). This clonotype was detected ten times or more. 5'RACE employing 10-nucleotide random UMIs yielded the cDNA. MiXCR, applied by TCRdb to the 5' RACE reads, yields one record per CDR3 protein. The table includes 60,000 or so distinct CDR3 sequences, about an eighth detected once. This clonotype was obtained from a man in his sixties in good health. V is TRBV6-6 and J is TRBJ2-3; TRBD2 matches at 7 bases. Input material: PBMCs. As DNA, the CDR3 is TGTGCCAGCAGTTCCCCGGAAGCGGGGTCCCTAGATACGCAGTATTTT. Its translation: CASSSPEAGSLDTQYF.